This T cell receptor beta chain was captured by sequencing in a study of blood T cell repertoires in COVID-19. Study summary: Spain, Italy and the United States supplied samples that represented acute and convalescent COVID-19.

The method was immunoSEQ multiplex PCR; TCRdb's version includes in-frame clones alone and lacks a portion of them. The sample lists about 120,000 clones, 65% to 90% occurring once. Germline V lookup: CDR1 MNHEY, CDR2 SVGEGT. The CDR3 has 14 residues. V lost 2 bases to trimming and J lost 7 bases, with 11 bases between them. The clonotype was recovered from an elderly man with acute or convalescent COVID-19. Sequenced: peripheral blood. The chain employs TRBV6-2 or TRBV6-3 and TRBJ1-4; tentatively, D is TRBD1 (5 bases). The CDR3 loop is CASSYHRKSEKLFF. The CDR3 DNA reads TGTGCCAGCAGTTACCACAGGAAAAGTGAAAAACTGTTTTTT.